The clone carrying this TCR beta chain showed up many times. Its target is not known. The data belong to a study of response to subunit inactivated influenza vaccine. TCRdb re-derived calls from the RT-PCR reads in MiXCR, one entry per CDR3 protein. Found here are 650,000 to 850,000 distinct CDR3 sequences, about 15% of them singletons; the top ten hold 5.5% to 7%. Study-level points and caveats: Authors suggested each seasonal influenza vaccination recruits few new T cells.

The CDR3 loop spans 14 amino acids. The germline gives CDR1 DFQATT, CDR2 SNEGSKA (reference sequence). The junction had 6 bases not matched to a gene; V was cut back by 2 bases and J by 3 bases. The genes are TRBV20-1 and TRBJ2-7; 8 nucleotides agree with TRBD2. The sample in question was PBMCs from blood, obtained approximately 15 days before vaccination. The TCR was taken from a man aged 50 to 60 who received an inactivated influenza vaccine. The CDR3 protein is CSARRREGNYEQYF. In nucleotides, the CDR3 is TGCAGTGCTAGACGCCGGGAGGGGAACTACGAGCAGTACTTC.